These 10 T cell receptor beta chains came from one sample sequenced in a study of beta chain features in type 1 diabetes. As every portion of the isolated RNA was reverse transcribed, the sequencing read expressed TCRB transcripts. The data were produced by immunoSEQ multiplex PCR, yet TCRdb's version contains in-frame clones alone and is incomplete. The table has some 160,000 clones, approximately 9% seen once. Points from the study as a whole: When Type 1 diabetes patients were examined, their TCRB CDR3s proved moderately but significantly shorter in all four CD4+ subsets.

What these receptors recognize is not known. Input material: central memory CD4+ T cells from blood. These receptors came from a woman under 30 with type 1 diabetes.

This chain uses TRBV5-1 with TRBJ2-3, with 13 nucleotides matching TRBD2. CDR1 SGHRS and CDR2 YFSETQ come from the germline V gene. V was pared by 5 bases and J by 1 base, with 4 bases of the junction left unmatched. The CDR3 has 16 amino acids. CDR3: CASSPGTSGGTDTQYF. DNA of the CDR3: TGCGCCAGCAGTCCGGGGACTAGCGGGGGCACAGATACGCAGTATTTT.

This clone was observed a handful of times. Other DNA sequences in this specimen translate into the identical CDR3. The V gene is TRBV4-3, the J gene TRBJ2-7; 12 nucleotides align to TRBD1. Germline V CDR1 and CDR2: LGHNA, YSLEER. The CDR3 is 14 amino acids. With 4 bases clipped from V and 2 bases from J, the junction kept 0 bases outside the gene matches. The CDR3 loop is CASSRDRGPYEQYF. CDR3 in DNA: TGCGCCAGCAGCCGGGACAGGGGGCCCTACGAGCAGTACTTC.

This clone was observed a handful of times. This CDR3 reads CASSLQAGAPEQFF. DNA for the CDR3: TGTGCCAGCAGCTTGCAAGCGGGAGCACCTGAGCAGTTCTTC. The chain has TRBV7-6 and TRBJ2-1; the match to TRBD2 covers 8 bases. Germline-derived CDR1 and CDR2 are SGHVS and FNYEAQ. This CDR3 comprises 14 residues. V lost 3 bases to trimming and J lost 9 bases; unmatched junction nucleotides: 7. Supplemented by reference TRBV7-6 and TRBJ2-1, the full variable domain reads GAGVSQSPRYKVTKRGQDVALRCDPISGHVSLYWYRQALGQGPEFLTYFNYEAQQDKSGLPNDRFSAERPEGSISTLTIQRTEQRDSAMYRCASSLQAGAPEQFFGPGTRLTVL.

The rearrangement links TRBV7-3 to TRBJ2-3; 11 bases align to TRBD2. The CDR3 totals 16 residues. The junction had 9 bases not matched to a gene; V was cut back by 5 bases and J by 5 bases. Germline loops: CDR1 SGHTA, CDR2 FQGTGA. As DNA, the CDR3 is TGTGCCAGCAGCGGGACCGTGACTAGCGGGAAAGATACGCAGTATTTT. Its translation is CASSGTVTSGKDTQYF.

This clone was seen a few times. V is TRBV6-1 and J is TRBJ2-4; D possibly corresponds to TRBD2 (5 bases). Trimming pared 6 bases from V and 2 bases from J, leaving 11 bases between. Germline V gene data show CDR1 as MNHNS and CDR2 as SASEGT. This CDR3 has 14 amino acids. The CDR3 protein is CASSLPDSKNIQYF. DNA for the CDR3: TGTGCCAGCAGCTTACCGGACTCCAAAAACATTCAGTACTTC.

This clone was found a few times. V usage is TRBV7-9 and J usage is TRBJ2-3, with TRBD1 as a possible D gene (5 bases). The germline V and J ends were trimmed by 0 bases and 3 bases, with 10 bases remaining between them. Per germline, CDR1 SEHNR and CDR2 FQNEAQ (reference sequence). The CDR3 runs 15 residues. CDR3 sequence reads: CASSLAAGLTDTQYF. The DNA for the CDR3 is TGTGCCAGCAGCTTAGCCGCAGGGCTGACAGATACGCAGTATTTT.

This clone was observed a handful of times. The chain recombines TRBV7-3 with TRBJ2-4; a weak D match, TRBD2 (6 bases). CDR1 and CDR2 from the germline V gene are SGHTA and FQGTGA. The CDR3 is 13 residues long. V was clipped by 2 bases and J by 9 bases, with 11 bases between them. The CDR3 DNA sequence: TGTGCCAGCAGCTTAGAGGAGGGAGGCATTCAGTACTTC. It translates to CASSLEEGGIQYF.

About this clone: The sample carries other DNA sequences with the same CDR3. The V and J genes are TRBV15 and TRBJ2-5; no definite D call. Germline V gene lookup returns CDR1 LNHNV and CDR2 YYDKDF (reference sequence). The ends were cut back, 0 bases at V and 1 base at J, with 9 bases in the middle. The CDR3 runs 15 residues. The CDR3 loop reads CATSRDPGPQETQYF. CDR3 in DNA: TGTGCCACCAGCAGAGATCCGGGTCCCCAAGAGACCCAGTACTTC.

This chain joins TRBV9 and TRBJ2-7, with D maybe TRBD2 (6 bases). Germline V CDR1 and CDR2: SGDLS, YYNGEE. The CDR3 totals 11 residues. Trimming took 3 bases from V and 6 from J, leaving 7 bases between them. DNA of the CDR3: TGTGCCAGCAGCGAAGCGGGCGAGCAGTACTTC. This translates into CASSEAGEQYF.

The chain links TRBV5-4 to TRBJ2-3; D not certain. The V gene lost 2 bases and the J gene lost 2 bases, with 15 bases spanning the gap. This CDR3 has 16 residues. Germline CDR1 is SGHNT and CDR2 is YYREEE (reference sequence). CDR3 sequence (DNA): TGTGCCAGCAGCTTTGGTTTGGGCAGCTACACAGATACGCAGTATTTT. Its protein is CASSFGLGSYTDTQYF.